These 4 T cell receptor beta chains originate from one sample sequenced in a study of blood T cell repertoires in COVID-19. Sequencing was performed with immunoSEQ multiplex PCR; in TCRdb, only in-frame clones are kept and a portion is missing. The sample yields around 47,000 clones, approximately 87% seen once. The sample was peripheral blood. These receptors all come from a man aged 35-49 years with COVID-19, enrolled during active disease.

This clone was observed a single time. The J gene is TRBJ2-7, the V gene TRBV3-1 (or the pseudogene TRBV3-2); 12 nucleotides agree with TRBD1. The length of the CDR3 is 14 residues. J lost 7 bases, V lost 6 bases, and 7 bases had no gene match. The germline CDR1 and CDR2 sequences are LGHDT and YNNKEL (reference sequence). The chain's CDR3 is CASSLGTGGLEQYF. DNA for the CDR3: TGTGCCAGCAGTCTAGGGACAGGGGGCCTGGAGCAGTACTTC.

V is TRBV30 and J is TRBJ1-1; D gene unclear. The CDR3 loop spans 14 amino acids. V was trimmed by 3 bases and J by 1 base, leaving 12 bases between them. CDR1 is GTSNPN and CDR2 is SVGIG in the germline V gene (reference sequence). This CDR3 is CAWRLQEGNTEAFF. CDR3 coding DNA: TGTGCCTGGAGACTTCAGGAGGGGAACACTGAAGCTTTCTTT.

This chain links TRBV3-1 (or the pseudogene TRBV3-2) with TRBJ1-6; D is undetermined. The CDR3 runs to 14 residues. The germline CDR1 and CDR2 sequences are LGHDT and YNNKEL (reference sequence). The V and J ends lost 4 bases and 6 bases respectively, with 10 bases between them. The CDR3 loop is CASSPPGSNSPLHF. The CDR3 region has the DNA TGTGCCAGCAGCCCCCCGGGAAGTAATTCACCCCTCCACTTT.

This chain links TRBV9 with TRBJ2-2; TRBD2 matches at 8 bases. V lost 0 bases and J lost 2; bases outside the gene matches: 9. CDR3 length equals 18 residues. Per germline, CDR1 SGDLS and CDR2 YYNGEE. CDR3 sequence: CASSVEPLRGGNTGELFF. In nucleotides, the CDR3 is TGTGCCAGCAGCGTAGAGCCCCTCCGGGGGGGAAACACCGGGGAGCTGTTTTTT.